These 2 T cell receptor beta chains were sequenced from one sample in a study of CD8 T cells in Susac syndrome. It was with random hexamers that about 0.45 to 1 ug RNA was reverse transcribed. MiXCR, run by TCRdb on the immunoSEQ multiplex PCR reads, gives a single entry per CDR3 protein. The profile covers around 200,000 distinct CDR3 sequences, with 95% appearing a single time and 0.15% to 0.2% taken by the ten largest. The sequenced material came from CD8+ T cells from PBMCs. The receptors derive from a human donor with Susac syndrome.

V is TRBV4-2 and J is TRBJ2-1; 11 nucleotides align to TRBD2. This CDR3 is 19 amino acids long. Per the germline V gene, CDR1 is LGHNA and CDR2 is YNFKEQ. V trimming: 4 bases; J trimming: 0 bases; junction bases outside the gene matches: 11. The CDR3 region has the DNA TGTGCCAGCAGCCTCGGACTAGCGGGTCCCCTCAGCTCCTACAATGAGCAGTTCTTC. It translates to CASSLGLAGPLSSYNEQFF.

The chain employs TRBV2 and TRBJ2-3; TRBD2 agrees at 7 bases. V was pared by 9 bases and J by 0 bases, with 3 bases of the junction left unmatched. Germline assignment: CDR1 SNHLY and CDR2 FYNNEI. The CDR3 is made up of 13 amino acids. The CDR3 spells CARSGESTDTQYF. DNA of the CDR3: TGTGCCAGGAGCGGGGAGAGCACAGATACGCAGTATTTT. Supplemented by reference TRBV2 and TRBJ2-3, the full variable domain reads EPEVTQTPSHQVTQMGQEVILRCVPISNHLYFYWYRQILGQKVEFLVSFYNNEISEKSEIFDDQFSVERPDGSNFTLKIRSTKLEDSAMYFCARSGESTDTQYFGPGTRLTVL.